Below are 4 T cell receptor beta chains sequenced from a single sample in a study of stem cell transplantation in POMP-related autoinflammatory disease. Libraries were prepared by immunoSEQ multiplex PCR; TCRdb keeps only in-frame clonotypes and omits some of them. This repertoire shows tens of thousands of clones, approximately 78% found once; its top ten account for approximately 2.3%. Sequenced material: CD4+ T cells from PBMCs, taken before stem cell transplantation. These receptors originate from a human donor with POMP-related autoinflammation and immune dysregulation (PRAID).

This chain uses TRBV7-6 with TRBJ2-1, with a weak D call TRBD2 (7 bases). The CDR3 has 15 residues. Germline V lookup: CDR1 SGHVS, CDR2 FNYEAQ. V shed 1 base and J shed 2 bases, with 9 bases lying between them. The DNA of the CDR3 is TGTGCCAGCAGCTTAGTGGGGGGGCCCTACAATGAGCAGTTCTTC. This gives the protein CASSLVGGPYNEQFF.

The gene calls are TRBV28 and TRBJ2-5; no reliable D call. Germline lookup yields CDR1 MDHEN and CDR2 SYDVKM. The CDR3 is 12 residues long. V was clipped by 7 bases and J by 0 bases, with 6 bases between them. This chain's CDR3 is CASNVHQETQYF. The DNA for the CDR3 is TGTGCCAGCAACGTCCACCAAGAGACCCAGTACTTC.

The chain has TRBV15 and TRBJ2-1, with TRBD1 matching over 11 bases. CDR1 and CDR2 from the germline V gene are LNHNV and YYDKDF (reference sequence). The CDR3 is made up of 16 amino acids. Germline trimming cut 3 bases from V and 7 bases from J; bases unmatched to any gene: 8. This chain's CDR3 is CATSRDGQGARNEQFF. For the CDR3, the DNA is TGTGCCACCAGCAGGGATGGACAGGGGGCGCGGAATGAGCAGTTCTTC.

This clone was recorded a few times. The rearrangement joins TRBV6-5 to TRBJ1-2; perhaps TRBD1 as D (5 bases). V gave up 0 bases and J gave up 3 bases, with 11 bases separating them. The CDR3 loop spans 15 amino acids. From germline, CDR1 is MNHEY and CDR2 SVGAGI. This CDR3 reads CASSYSPGPYYGYTF. The CDR3, as DNA: TGTGCCAGCAGTTACTCCCCAGGGCCCTACTATGGCTACACCTTC.